This T cell receptor beta chain was obtained from a study of OX40 agonist ivuxolimab in advanced cancers. Background on the study: The study treated patients with ivuxolimab, an agonistic anti-OX40 (CD134) antibody.

Study-level findings and limits: Fewer expanded clones were found on average in CD4+ than in CD8+ T cells.

Deletions cut 8 bases from V and 2 bases from J, with 10 bases between. The CDR3 extends over 13 amino acids. Per the germline V gene, CDR1 is SEHNR and CDR2 is FQNEAQ (reference sequence). Autoimmune disease history or systemic immunosuppression meant exclusion. Sampled blood was obtained at baseline, cycle 4 day 1, and cycle 7 day 1. Note on this clone: What it recognizes is unknown.

The method was immunoSEQ multiplex PCR; TCRdb's version includes in-frame clones alone and lacks a portion of them. In the table there are tens of thousands of clones, around four fifths of which are singletons. This material consisted of CD4+ or CD8+ T cells sorted from blood, taken in a trial of the OX40 agonist ivuxolimab. The chain links TRBV7-9 to TRBJ1-5, with a tentative D call TRBD1 (5 bases). The origin of this receptor is an adult with an advanced solid tumor such as melanoma, head and neck, liver or kidney cancer. As DNA, the CDR3 is TGTGCCAGCGGGCAGGGAGGCAATCAGCCCCAGCATTTT. Protein: CASGQGGNQPQHF.